The present TCR beta chain was sequenced within a study of blood T cell repertoires in COVID-19. About the research overall: COVID-19 samples collected from the United States, Italy and Spain covered acute and convalescent phases. The cDNA or gDNA used as material had been derived from T cells, B-cell-depleted T cells, or PBMCs.

Per the study methods: The assay estimated nucleated cells by amplifying reference gene primers. Sequencing was performed with immunoSEQ multiplex PCR; in TCRdb, only in-frame clones are kept and a portion is missing. That table furnishes V, J and clone size, whereas the DNA furnished D and trimming. The table shows 60,000 to 90,000 clones, with 80% to 85% occurring only once. Germline assignment: CDR1 MNHEY and CDR2 SVGAGI. The CDR3 has 15 amino acids. V was cut by 0 bases and J by 9 bases, with 12 bases left in between. V is TRBV6-5 and J is TRBJ1-6; no definite D call. The receptor comes from a man aged 50 to 59 with acute or convalescent COVID-19. Source material: peripheral blood. CDR3 sequence: CASSYSRPSGSPLHF. In DNA form, the CDR3 reads TGTGCCAGCAGTTACTCGAGGCCGAGTGGTTCACCCCTCCACTTT.